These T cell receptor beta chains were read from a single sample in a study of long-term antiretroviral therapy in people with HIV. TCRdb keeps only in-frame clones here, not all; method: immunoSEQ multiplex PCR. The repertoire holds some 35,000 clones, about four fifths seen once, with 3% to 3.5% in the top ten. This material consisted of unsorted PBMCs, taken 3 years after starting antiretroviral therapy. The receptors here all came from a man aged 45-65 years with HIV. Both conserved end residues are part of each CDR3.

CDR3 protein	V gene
CASSLWQASDTQYF	TRBV5-6
CASSSEGTGSREQYF	TRBV9
CASSAIISGEQYF	TRBV9
CASSALAGRSYNEQFF	TRBV9
CASSQGTGGINEQFF	TRBV4-2
CASSFRGAAGAGELFF	TRBV6-5
CASSGTGKTQYF	TRBV25-1
CASSEDGGSYEQYF	TRBV6-1
CASSLRTPHDGYTF	TRBV5-1
CASSLNRNTEAFF	TRBV11-3
CASSLASGRHEQYF	TRBV7-2
CASSDGGGPSYEQYF	TRBV6-4
CASSEGGGTFNEQYF	TRBV9
CASSEATGGNTIYF	TRBV6-1
CASSVRANTDTQYF	TRBV7-2
CASSQTGSLSYEQYF	TRBV5-5
CASTRTAVQPQHF	TRBV19
CASSFWSVNEQFF	TRBV28
CASRQTLTSGGETQYF	TRBV28
CASSLQGSETQYF	TRBV7-7
CASSFHLVGQETQYF	TRBV11-2
CASSFPGGTYNEQFF	TRBV5-1
CAVSSQDFYGYTF	TRBV7-7
CASSHGLRNTEAFF	TRBV19
CASSLAGRNTEAFF	TRBV7-9
CASSPQGGGYREQYF	TRBV6-5
CASSLAGGSASYEQYF	TRBV5-1
CAISKGSEQYF	TRBV10-3
CSVDDRGSYEQYF	TRBV29-1
CASSQVQNRGVSTQYF	TRBV19
CASSTHSAVRSYEQYF	TRBV13
CASSQGMAGYEQYF	TRBV4-3
CASSSHRNSNQPQHF	TRBV4-3
CASSGGMNTQYF	TRBV2
CASFKGQPFNQPQHF	TRBV28
CASSTTSEKLFF	TRBV28
CASRGKGGLAPQHF	TRBV27
CASSPPPHQQAGYTF	TRBV18
CASSQEIYNEQFF	TRBV14
CASSARDTQYF	TRBV6-6
CASSFKVSNTGELFF	TRBV7-2
CASSPPAGGKNEQFF	TRBV18
CASLPGLTGELFF	TRBV28
CASSQELLGRKLFF	TRBV4-3
CASSGRGAYEQYF	TRBV27
CASSPQGDEQFF	TRBV27